This T cell receptor (beta chain) was sequenced in a study of T cell responses to AZD1222 COVID-19 vaccine. Measured with immunoSEQ multiplex PCR; TCRdb has only the in-frame clones, and not every one. The sample carries approximately 90,000 clones, roughly nine tenths recorded once. Trimming stripped 1 base from V and 10 bases from J, with 8 bases between. From germline, CDR1 is LNHDA and CDR2 SQIVND (reference sequence). The CDR3 runs to 13 residues. Comments on this clone: The antigen remains undetermined.

Study-wide points: Seropositive at baseline were only a handful of AZD1222 recipients.

The sequence came from an adult in good health. The chain recombines TRBV19 with TRBJ1-6; the D is unclear. The starting material was peripheral blood, obtained on day 0 of AZD1222 vaccination. DNA for the CDR3: TGTGCCAGTAGTATAGGGGAAGGATCACCCCTCCACTTT. Translation: CASSIGEGSPLHF.